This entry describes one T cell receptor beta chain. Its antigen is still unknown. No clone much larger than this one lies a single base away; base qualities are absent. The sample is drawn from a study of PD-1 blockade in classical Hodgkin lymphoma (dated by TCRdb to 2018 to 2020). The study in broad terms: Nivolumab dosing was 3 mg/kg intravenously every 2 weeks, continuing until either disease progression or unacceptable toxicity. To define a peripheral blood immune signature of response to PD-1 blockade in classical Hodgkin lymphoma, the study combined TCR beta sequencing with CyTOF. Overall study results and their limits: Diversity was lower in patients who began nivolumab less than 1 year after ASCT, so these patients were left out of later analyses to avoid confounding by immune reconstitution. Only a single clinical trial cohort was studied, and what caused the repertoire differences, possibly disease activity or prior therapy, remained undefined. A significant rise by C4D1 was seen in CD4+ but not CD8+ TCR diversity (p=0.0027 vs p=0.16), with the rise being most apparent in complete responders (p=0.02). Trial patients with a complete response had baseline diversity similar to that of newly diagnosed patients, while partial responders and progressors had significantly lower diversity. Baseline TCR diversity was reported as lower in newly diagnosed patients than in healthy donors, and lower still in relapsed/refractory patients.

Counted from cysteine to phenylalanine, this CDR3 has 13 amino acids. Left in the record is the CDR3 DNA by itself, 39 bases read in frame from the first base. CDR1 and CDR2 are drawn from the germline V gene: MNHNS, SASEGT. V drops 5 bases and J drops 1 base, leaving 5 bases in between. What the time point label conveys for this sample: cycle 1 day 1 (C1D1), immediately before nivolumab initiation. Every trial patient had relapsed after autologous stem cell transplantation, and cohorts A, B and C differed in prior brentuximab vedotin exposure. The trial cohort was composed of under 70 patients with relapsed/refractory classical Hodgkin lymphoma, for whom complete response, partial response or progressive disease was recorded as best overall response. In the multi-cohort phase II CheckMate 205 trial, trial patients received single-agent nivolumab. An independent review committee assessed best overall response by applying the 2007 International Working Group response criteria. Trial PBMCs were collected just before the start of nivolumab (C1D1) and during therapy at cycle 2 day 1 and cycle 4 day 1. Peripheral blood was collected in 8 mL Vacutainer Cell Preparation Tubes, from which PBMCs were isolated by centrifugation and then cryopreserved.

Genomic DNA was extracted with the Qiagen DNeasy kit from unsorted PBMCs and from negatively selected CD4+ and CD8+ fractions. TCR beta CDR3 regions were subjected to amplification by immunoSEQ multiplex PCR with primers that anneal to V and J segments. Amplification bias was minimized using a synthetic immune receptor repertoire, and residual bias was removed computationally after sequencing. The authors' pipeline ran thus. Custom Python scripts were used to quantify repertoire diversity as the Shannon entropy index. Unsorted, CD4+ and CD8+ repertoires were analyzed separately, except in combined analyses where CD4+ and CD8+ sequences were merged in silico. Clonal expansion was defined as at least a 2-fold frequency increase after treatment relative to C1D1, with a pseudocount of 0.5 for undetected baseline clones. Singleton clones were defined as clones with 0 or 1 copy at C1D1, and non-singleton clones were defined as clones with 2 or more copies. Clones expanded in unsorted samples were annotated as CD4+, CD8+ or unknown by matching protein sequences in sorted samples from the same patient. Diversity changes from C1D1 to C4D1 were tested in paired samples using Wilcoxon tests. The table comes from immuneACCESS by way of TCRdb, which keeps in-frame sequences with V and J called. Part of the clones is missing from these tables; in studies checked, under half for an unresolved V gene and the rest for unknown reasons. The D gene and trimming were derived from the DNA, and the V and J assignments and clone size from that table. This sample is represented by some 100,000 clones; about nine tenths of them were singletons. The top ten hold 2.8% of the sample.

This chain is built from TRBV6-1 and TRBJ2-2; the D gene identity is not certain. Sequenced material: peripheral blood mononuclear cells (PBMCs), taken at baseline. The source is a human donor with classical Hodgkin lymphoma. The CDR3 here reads CASSSMNTGELFF. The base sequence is TGTGCCAGCAGTTCCATGAACACCGGGGAGCTGTTTTTT.